This T cell receptor beta chain was observed in a study of sequential checkpoint blockade in melanoma. For the study at large: TCRβ was sequenced from DNA of some 97 pretreatment tumors.

Treatment specified: randomized to nivolumab then ipilimumab (arm A) or the reverse (arm B). The method was immunoSEQ multiplex PCR; TCRdb's version includes in-frame clones alone and lacks a portion of them. The table has 3,500 to 5,500 clones, roughly 22% seen once. Unmatched junction bases numbered 7, after V lost 2 bases and J lost 4 bases. The V gene's germline CDR1 is MDHEN and CDR2 SYDVKM. There are 15 residues in the CDR3. The source was tumor tissue (inferred from file names), collected from a patient given nivolumab and ipilimumab in sequence. The rearrangement links TRBV28 to TRBJ2-7; 8 nucleotides match TRBD2. The origin of this receptor is a human donor with melanoma. The CDR3 sequence: CASSLSIAGGYEQYF. The CDR3 DNA follows: TGTGCCAGCAGTTTAAGTATCGCGGGGGGATACGAGCAGTACTTC.